The present T cell receptor beta chain was sequenced within a study of brain metastases from non-small cell lung cancer. The study's findings and limits: Compared with primary tumors, brain metastases showed less T-cell infiltration. Brain metastases shared most TCR repertoire with primaries, with sparse T cells. In about 60% of brain metastases, T-cell clones were expanded compared with matched primary tumors.

Note on this clone: Its antigen is unidentified.

V lost 5 bases and J lost 4; bases outside the gene matches: 9. CDR1 is LNHDA, CDR2 SQIVND, per germline (reference sequence). The CDR3 runs 15 residues. The assay was immunoSEQ multiplex PCR, and TCRdb's table has in-frame clones only and misses some. The sample lists several thousand clones, about 80% seen once, with approximately 10% in the top ten. The chain is built from TRBV19 and TRBJ2-7; 9 bases fit TRBD1. Input material: tissue from a brain metastasis. This sequence originates from a donor aged 40 or over with non-small cell lung cancer. The CDR3 loop is CASSPRQGGLYEQYF. The CDR3 DNA sequence: TGTGCCAGTAGTCCCCGACAGGGGGGTTTATACGAGCAGTACTTC.